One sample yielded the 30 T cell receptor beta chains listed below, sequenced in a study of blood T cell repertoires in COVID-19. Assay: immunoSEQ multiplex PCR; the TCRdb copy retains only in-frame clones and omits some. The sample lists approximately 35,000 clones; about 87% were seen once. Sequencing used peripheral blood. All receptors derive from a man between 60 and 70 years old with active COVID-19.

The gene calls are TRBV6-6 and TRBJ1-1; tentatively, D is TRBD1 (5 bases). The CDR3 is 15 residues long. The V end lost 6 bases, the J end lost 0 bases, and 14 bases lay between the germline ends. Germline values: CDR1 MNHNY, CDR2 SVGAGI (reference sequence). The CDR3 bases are TGTGCCAGCAGGCCCCCAGGGTCCATGAACACTGAAGCTTTCTTT. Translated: CASRPPGSMNTEAFF.

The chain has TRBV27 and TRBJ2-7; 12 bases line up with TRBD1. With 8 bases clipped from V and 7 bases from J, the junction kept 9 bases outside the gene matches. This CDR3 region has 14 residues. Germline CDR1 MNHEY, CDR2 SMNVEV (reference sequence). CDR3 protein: CASQTGTGGGEQYF. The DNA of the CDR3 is TGTGCCAGCCAGACCGGGACAGGGGGCGGGGAGCAGTACTTC.

CDR3 protein: CAISVSGLVADTQYF. For the CDR3, the DNA is TGTGCCATCAGTGTGTCGGGACTAGTAGCAGATACGCAGTATTTT. The chain links TRBV10-3 to TRBJ2-3, with 8 bases identical to TRBD2. This CDR3 comprises 15 residues. Trimming took 4 bases from V and 4 from J; bases not matched to a gene: 7. Germline V gene data show CDR1 as ENHRY and CDR2 as SYGVKD.

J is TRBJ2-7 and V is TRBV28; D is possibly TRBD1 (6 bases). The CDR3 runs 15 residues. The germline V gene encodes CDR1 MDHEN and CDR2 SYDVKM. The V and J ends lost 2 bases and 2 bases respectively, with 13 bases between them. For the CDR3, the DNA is TGTGCCAGCAGTTTAGCAGGGGACAAAACCTACGAGCAGTACTTC. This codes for CASSLAGDKTYEQYF.

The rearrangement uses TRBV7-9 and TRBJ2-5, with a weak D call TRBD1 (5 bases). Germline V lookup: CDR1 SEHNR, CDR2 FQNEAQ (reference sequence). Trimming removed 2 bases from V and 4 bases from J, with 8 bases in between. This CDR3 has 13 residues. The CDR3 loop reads CASSLFQGETQYF. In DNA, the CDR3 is TGTGCCAGCAGCTTATTCCAGGGAGAGACCCAGTACTTC.

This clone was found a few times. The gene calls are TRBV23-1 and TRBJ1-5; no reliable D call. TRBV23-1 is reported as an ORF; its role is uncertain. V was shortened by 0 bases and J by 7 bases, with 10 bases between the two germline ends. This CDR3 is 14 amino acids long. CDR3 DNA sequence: TGCGCCAGCAGTCAATCCTCGGGGTTCCAGCCCCAGCATTTT. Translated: CASSQSSGFQPQHF.

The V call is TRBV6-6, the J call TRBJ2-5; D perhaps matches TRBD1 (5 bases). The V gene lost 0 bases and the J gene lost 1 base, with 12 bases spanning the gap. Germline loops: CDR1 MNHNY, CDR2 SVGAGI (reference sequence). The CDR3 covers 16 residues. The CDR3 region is CASSYSSAGFQETQYF. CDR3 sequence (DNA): TGTGCCAGCAGTTACTCGTCGGCAGGGTTCCAAGAGACCCAGTACTTC.

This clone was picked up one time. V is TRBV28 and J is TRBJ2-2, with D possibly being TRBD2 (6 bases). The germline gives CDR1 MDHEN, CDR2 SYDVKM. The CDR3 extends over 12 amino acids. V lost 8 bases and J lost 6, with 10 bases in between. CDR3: CASGRSSGELFF. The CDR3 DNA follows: TGTGCCAGCGGGAGGTCCTCCGGGGAGCTGTTTTTT.

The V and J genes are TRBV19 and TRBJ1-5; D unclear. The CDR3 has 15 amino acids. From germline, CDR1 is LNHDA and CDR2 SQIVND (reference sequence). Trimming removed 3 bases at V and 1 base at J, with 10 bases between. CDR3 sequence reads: CASSISGLSNQPQHF. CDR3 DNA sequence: TGTGCCAGTAGTATCTCCGGGTTAAGCAATCAGCCCCAGCATTTT.

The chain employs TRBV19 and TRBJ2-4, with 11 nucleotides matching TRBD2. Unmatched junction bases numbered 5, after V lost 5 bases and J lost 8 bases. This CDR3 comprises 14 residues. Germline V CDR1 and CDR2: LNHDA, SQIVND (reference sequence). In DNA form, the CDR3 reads TGTGCCAGTAGTGCTAGCGGGAGGAGGGACATTCAGTACTTC. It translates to CASSASGRRDIQYF.

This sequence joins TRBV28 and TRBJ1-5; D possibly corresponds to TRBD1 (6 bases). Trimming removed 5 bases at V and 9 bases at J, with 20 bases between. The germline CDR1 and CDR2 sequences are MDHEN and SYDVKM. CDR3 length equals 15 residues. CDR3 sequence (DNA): TGTGCCAGCAGTCAGACTGACAGGATAATAGGGCCCCAGCATTTT. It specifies CASSQTDRIIGPQHF.

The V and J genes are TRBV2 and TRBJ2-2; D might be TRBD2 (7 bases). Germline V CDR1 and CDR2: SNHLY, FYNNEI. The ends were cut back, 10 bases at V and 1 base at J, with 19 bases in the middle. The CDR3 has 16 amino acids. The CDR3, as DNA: TGTGCCACGGGGGGCGGGACGGCCTTGAACACCGGGGAGCTGTTTTTT. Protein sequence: CATGGGTALNTGELFF.

CDR3 region: CASTPGGGTYNEQFF. DNA of the CDR3: TGTGCCAGCACCCCGGGGGGTGGCACCTACAATGAGCAGTTCTTC. The chain joins TRBV2 to TRBJ2-1; 7 bases map to TRBD2. CDR3 length: 15 residues. Germline V CDR1 and CDR2: SNHLY, FYNNEI. V lost 7 bases, J lost 2 bases, and 8 bases stayed unmatched.

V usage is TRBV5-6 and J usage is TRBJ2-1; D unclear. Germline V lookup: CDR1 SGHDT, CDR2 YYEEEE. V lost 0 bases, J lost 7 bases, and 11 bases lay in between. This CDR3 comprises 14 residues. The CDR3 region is CASSLGLRSNEQFF. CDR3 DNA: TGTGCCAGCAGCTTGGGCCTTAGATCGAATGAGCAGTTCTTC.

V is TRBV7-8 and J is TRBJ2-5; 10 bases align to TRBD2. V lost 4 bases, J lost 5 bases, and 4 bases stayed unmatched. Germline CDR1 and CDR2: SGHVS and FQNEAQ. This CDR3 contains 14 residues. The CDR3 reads CASSSLAGVETQYF. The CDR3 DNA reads TGTGCCAGCAGCTCGCTAGCGGGAGTGGAGACCCAGTACTTC.

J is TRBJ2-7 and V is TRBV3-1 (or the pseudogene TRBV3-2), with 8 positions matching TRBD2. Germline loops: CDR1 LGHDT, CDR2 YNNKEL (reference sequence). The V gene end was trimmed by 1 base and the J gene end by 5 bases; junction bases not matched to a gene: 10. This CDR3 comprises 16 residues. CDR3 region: CASSQVYGRALDEQYF. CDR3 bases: TGTGCCAGCAGCCAAGTCTACGGGAGGGCCCTCGACGAGCAGTACTTC.

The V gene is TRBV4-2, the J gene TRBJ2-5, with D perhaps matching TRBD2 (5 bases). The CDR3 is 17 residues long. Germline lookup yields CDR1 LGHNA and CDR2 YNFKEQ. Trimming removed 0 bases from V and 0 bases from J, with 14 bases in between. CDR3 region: CASSQEAAGQYQETQYF. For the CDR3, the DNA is TGTGCCAGCAGCCAAGAGGCGGCGGGTCAGTACCAAGAGACCCAGTACTTC.

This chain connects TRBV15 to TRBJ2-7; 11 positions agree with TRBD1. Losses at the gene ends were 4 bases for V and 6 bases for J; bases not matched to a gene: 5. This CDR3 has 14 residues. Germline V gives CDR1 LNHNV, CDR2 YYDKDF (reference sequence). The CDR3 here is CATSTGTGGLEQYF. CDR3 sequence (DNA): TGTGCCACCAGCACCGGGACAGGGGGTCTCGAGCAGTACTTC.

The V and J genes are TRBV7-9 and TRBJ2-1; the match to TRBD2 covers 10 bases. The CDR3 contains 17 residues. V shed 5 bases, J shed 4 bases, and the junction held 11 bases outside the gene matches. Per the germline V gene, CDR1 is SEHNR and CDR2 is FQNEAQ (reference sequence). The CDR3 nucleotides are TGTGCCAGCAGCCCCCGTCTGAGCGGGAGGGGATACAATGAGCAGTTCTTC. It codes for CASSPRLSGRGYNEQFF.

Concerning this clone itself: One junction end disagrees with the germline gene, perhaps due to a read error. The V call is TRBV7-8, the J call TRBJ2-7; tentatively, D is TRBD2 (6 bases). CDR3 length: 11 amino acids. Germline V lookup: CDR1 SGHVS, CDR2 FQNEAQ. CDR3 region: CASSLGGKPDF. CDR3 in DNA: TGTGCCAGCAGCTTAGGCGGGAAGCCCGACTTC.

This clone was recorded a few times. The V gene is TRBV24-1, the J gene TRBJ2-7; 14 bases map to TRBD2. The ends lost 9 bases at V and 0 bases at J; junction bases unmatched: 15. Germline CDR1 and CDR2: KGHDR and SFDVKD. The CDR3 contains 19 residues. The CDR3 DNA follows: TGTGCCACCCCTGATAAACCGGGACTAGCGGGAGAAAGCTCCTACGAGCAGTACTTC. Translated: CATPDKPGLAGESSYEQYF.

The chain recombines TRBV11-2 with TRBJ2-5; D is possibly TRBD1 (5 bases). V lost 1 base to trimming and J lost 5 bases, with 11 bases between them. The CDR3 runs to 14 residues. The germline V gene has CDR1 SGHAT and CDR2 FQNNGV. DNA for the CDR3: TGTGCCAGCAGCTTAGCCCGGTCAGGGGAGACCCAGTACTTC. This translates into CASSLARSGETQYF.

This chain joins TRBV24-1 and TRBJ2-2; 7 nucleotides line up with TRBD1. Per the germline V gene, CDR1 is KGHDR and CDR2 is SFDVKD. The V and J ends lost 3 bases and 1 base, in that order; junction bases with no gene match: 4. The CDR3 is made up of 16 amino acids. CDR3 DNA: TGTGCCACCAGTGATCGACAGGGCATGAACACCGGGGAGCTGTTTTTT. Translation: CATSDRQGMNTGELFF.

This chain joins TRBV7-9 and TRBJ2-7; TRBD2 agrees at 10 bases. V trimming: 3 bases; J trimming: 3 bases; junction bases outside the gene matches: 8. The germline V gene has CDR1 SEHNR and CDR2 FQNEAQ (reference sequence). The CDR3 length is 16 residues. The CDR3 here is CASSFARGTSDYEQYF. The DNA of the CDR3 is TGTGCCAGCAGCTTCGCGCGGGGGACTAGCGACTACGAGCAGTACTTC.

CDR3 region: CATRAGGSYNEQFF. CDR3 nucleotide sequence: TGCGCCACCAGAGCGGGAGGCTCCTACAATGAGCAGTTCTTC. The chain has TRBV10-2 and TRBJ2-1; 9 nucleotides align to TRBD2. This CDR3 has 14 residues. Trimming cost V 10 bases and J 0 bases; bases outside gene matches: 4. Germline V gives CDR1 WSHSY, CDR2 SAAADI.

CDR3 loop: CAIGRETDEQYF. CDR3 sequence (DNA): TGTGCCATCGGGCGTGAGACCGACGAGCAGTACTTC. This chain uses TRBV10-3 with TRBJ2-7; D unresolved. The CDR3 runs to 12 residues. Germline V gives CDR1 ENHRY, CDR2 SYGVKD. V was cut by 8 bases and J by 5 bases, with 13 bases left in between.

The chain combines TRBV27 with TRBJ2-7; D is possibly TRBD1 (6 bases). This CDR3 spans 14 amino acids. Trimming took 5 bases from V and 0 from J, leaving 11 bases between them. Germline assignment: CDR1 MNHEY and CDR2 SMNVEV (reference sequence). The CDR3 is CASSPWDTSYEQYF. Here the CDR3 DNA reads TGTGCCAGCAGTCCCTGGGACACCTCCTACGAGCAGTACTTC.

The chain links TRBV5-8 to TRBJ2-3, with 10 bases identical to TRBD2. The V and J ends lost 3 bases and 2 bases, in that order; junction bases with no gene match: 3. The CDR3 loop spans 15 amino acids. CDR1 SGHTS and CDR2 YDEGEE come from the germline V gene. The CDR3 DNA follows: TGTGCCAGCAGCTCAGGACTAGCGGCCACAGATACGCAGTATTTT. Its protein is CASSSGLAATDTQYF.

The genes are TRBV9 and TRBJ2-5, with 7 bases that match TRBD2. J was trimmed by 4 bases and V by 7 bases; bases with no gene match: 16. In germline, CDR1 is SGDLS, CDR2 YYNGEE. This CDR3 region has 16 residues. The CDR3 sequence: CASSSLRAGEIETQYF. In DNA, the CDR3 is TGTGCCAGCTCCTCATTAAGGGCGGGAGAAATAGAGACCCAGTACTTC. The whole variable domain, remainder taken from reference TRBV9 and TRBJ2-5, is DSGVTQTPKHLITATGQRVTLRCSPRSGDLSVYWYQQSLDQGLQFLIQYYNGEERAKGNILERFSAQQFPDLHSELNLSSLELGDSALYFCASSSLRAGEIETQYFGPGTRLLVL.

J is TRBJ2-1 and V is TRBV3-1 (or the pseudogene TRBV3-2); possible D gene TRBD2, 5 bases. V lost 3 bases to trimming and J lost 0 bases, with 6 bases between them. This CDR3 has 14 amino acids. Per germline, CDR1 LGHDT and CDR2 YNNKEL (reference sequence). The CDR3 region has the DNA TGTGCCAGCAGCCAGAGCGGCTCCTACAATGAGCAGTTCTTC. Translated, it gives CASSQSGSYNEQFF.